This record looks at one T cell receptor (beta chain) sequence and its context. Its antigen remains unidentified. Germline V gene sequence: CDR1 SGDLS, CDR2 YYNGEE. With V trimmed by 0 bases and J by 4 bases, 11 bases remained unmatched. This CDR3 is built from 18 residues. Data came from immunoSEQ multiplex PCR; TCRdb stores just in-frame clones and leaves some out. The table records 250,000 to 300,000 clones, 80% to 90% of them present only once. This record comes from a study of cytomegalovirus exposure and HLA in healthy donors. Study results and caveats: Confirmation was obtained in vitro that a few CMV-associated chains are specific for CMV antigens.

This chain joins TRBV9 and TRBJ2-1; 9 bases fit TRBD2. The clonotype originates from a young woman in good health and CMV-seronegative. What was sequenced was PBMCs. The CDR3 DNA sequence: TGTGCCAGCAGCGTAGCAGATCAGCGGGGGGTCTTTTACAATGAGCAGTTCTTC. It translates to CASSVADQRGVFYNEQFF.